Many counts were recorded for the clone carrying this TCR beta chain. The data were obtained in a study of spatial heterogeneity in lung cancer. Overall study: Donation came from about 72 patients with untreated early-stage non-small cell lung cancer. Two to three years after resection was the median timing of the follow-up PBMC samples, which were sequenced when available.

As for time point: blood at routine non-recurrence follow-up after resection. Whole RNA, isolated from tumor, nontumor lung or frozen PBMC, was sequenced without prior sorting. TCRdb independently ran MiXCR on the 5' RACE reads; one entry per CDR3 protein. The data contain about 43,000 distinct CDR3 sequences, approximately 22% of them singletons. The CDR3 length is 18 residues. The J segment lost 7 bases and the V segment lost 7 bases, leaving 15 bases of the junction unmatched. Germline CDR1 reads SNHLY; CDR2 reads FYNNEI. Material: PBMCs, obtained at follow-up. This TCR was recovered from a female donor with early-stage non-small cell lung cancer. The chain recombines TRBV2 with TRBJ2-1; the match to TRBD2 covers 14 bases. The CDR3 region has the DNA TGTGCCAGCACCCGAACCCGATTGGGACTAGCGGGGGATAATGAGCAGTTCTTC. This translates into CASTRTRLGLAGDNEQFF.